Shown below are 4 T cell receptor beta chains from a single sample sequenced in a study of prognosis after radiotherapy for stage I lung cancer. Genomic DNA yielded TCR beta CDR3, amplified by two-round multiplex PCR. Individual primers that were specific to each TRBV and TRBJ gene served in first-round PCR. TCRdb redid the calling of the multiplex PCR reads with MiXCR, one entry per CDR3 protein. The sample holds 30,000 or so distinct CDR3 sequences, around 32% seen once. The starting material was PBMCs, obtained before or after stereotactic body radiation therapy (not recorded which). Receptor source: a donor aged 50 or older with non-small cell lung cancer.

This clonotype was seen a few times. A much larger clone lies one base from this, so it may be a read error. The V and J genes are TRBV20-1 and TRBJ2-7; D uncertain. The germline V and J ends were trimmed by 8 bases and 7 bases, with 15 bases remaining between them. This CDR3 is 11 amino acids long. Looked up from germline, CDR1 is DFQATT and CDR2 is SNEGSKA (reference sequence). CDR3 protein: CSRWPVGEQYF. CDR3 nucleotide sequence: TGCAGTCGGTGGCCTGTCGGAGAGCAGTACTTC.

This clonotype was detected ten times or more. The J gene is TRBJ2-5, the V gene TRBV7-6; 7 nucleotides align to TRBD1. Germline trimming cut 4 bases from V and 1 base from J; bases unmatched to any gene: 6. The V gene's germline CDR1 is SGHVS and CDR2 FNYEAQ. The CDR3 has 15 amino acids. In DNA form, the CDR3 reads TGTGCCAGCAGCTCAGTACAGGGGCCCCAAGAGACCCAGTACTTC. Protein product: CASSSVQGPQETQYF.

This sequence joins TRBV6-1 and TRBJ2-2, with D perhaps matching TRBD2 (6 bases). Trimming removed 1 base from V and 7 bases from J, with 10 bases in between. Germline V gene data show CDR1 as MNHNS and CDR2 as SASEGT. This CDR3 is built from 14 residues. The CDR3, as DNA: TGTGCCAGCAGTGAAGGACTAGAGAACGGGGAGCTGTTTTTT. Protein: CASSEGLENGELFF.

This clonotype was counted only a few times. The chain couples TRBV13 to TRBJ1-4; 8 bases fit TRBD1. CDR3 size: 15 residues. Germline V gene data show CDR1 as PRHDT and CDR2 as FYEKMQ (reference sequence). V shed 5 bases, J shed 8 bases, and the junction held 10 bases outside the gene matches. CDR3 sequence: CASSGKGTGGEKLFF. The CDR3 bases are TGTGCCAGCAGCGGAAAAGGGACAGGCGGCGAAAAACTGTTTTTT. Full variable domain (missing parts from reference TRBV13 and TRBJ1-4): AAGVIQSPRHLIKEKRETATLKCYPIPRHDTVYWYQQGPGQDPQFLISFYEKMQSDKGSIPDRFSAQQFSDYHSELNMSSLELGDSALYFCASSGKGTGGEKLFFGSGTQLSVL.